This T cell receptor beta chain was sequenced in a study of T cells after yellow fever vaccination. V lost 0 bases and J lost 0, with 14 bases in between. The CDR3 consists of 16 residues. Germline V gene sequence: CDR1 DFQATT, CDR2 SNEGSKA (reference sequence). Only a few counts were recorded for this clonotype. One entry per CDR3 protein, called by TCRdb with MiXCR from the 5' RACE reads. Among 550,000 to 750,000 distinct CDR3 sequences listed, roughly 14% were seen once. The gene calls are TRBV20-1 and TRBJ2-5, with D unclear. The source was PBMCs, collected on the day of the yellow fever booster vaccination. This clonotype originated in a man aged 25-45 years who received the YFV17D yellow fever vaccine. Written as DNA, the CDR3 is TGCAGTGCTAGAGATCCCTCGGCATGGTACCAAGAGACCCAGTACTTC. Amino acid sequence: CSARDPSAWYQETQYF.